These 32 T cell receptor beta chains originate from one sample sequenced in a study of CD8+ T cells in alopecia areata. cDNA reverse transcribed from extracted RNA served as the sequencing template. Assay: immunoSEQ multiplex PCR; the TCRdb copy retains only in-frame clones and omits some. The sample holds roughly 200,000 clones, 50% to 65% seen once. Treatment indicated: oral pan-JAK inhibitor, 5-10 mg twice daily. The sample was CD8+ T cells sorted from blood, taken at week 24, from a patient treated with tofacitinib. The source of these receptors is a human donor with alopecia areata.

The chain uses TRBV15 and TRBJ2-7; D remains ambiguous. The germline CDR1 and CDR2 sequences are LNHNV and YYDKDF (reference sequence). CDR3 size: 11 residues. The germline V and J ends were trimmed by 3 bases and 9 bases, with 9 bases remaining between them. The CDR3 region has the DNA TGTGCCACCAGCAGTCAGAACGGGCAGTACTTC. Translation gives CATSSQNGQYF.

The chain is built from TRBV28 and TRBJ2-3; D perhaps matches TRBD2 (5 bases). Trimming pared 5 bases from V and 10 bases from J, leaving 16 bases between. Germline CDR1 and CDR2: MDHEN and SYDVKM. This CDR3 comprises 13 residues. CDR3 protein: CASSGSTSIAQYF. The DNA of the CDR3 is TGTGCCAGCAGTGGAAGTACTAGTATAGCGCAGTATTTT.

The V gene is TRBV9, the J gene TRBJ1-2; 8 nucleotides match TRBD1. The trim removed 3 bases at V and 8 bases at J, leaving 9 bases unmatched. Looked up from germline, CDR1 is SGDLS and CDR2 is YYNGEE. The CDR3 loop spans 14 amino acids. CDR3 DNA: TGTGCCAGCAGCGCAGGGGACAGGCCCTCCGGCTACACCTTC. Residues: CASSAGDRPSGYTF.

J is TRBJ2-1 and V is TRBV5-1; no firm D call. V was cut by 5 bases and J by 3 bases, with 6 bases left in between. The CDR3 has 12 amino acids. Germline V gives CDR1 SGHRS, CDR2 YFSETQ. CDR3 bases: TGCGCCAGCAGGCAGAGCTACAATGAGCAGTTCTTC. Translation: CASRQSYNEQFF. Combining the CDR3 with reference TRBV5-1 and TRBJ2-1 gives the whole variable domain KAGVTQTPRYLIKTRGQQVTLSCSPISGHRSVSWYQQTPGQGLQFLFEYFSETQRNKGNFPGRFSGRQFSNSRSEMNVSTLELGDSALYLCASRQSYNEQFFGPGTRLTVL.

This clone was seen only a few times. V usage is TRBV9 and J usage is TRBJ1-2, with unresolved D. V lost 4 bases, J lost 4 bases, and 11 bases lay in between. The germline V gene encodes CDR1 SGDLS and CDR2 YYNGEE. The CDR3 sequence is 13 residues long. The CDR3 nucleotides are TGTGCCAGCAGCCAATGGGAGGCCTATGGCTACACCTTC. Its translation is CASSQWEAYGYTF.

The V gene is TRBV15, the J gene TRBJ2-5; no clear D gene. V lost 0 bases and J lost 5, with 10 bases in between. CDR3 length equals 14 residues. CDR1 and CDR2 (germline): LNHNV, YYDKDF (reference sequence). CDR3 sequence (DNA): TGTGCCACCAGCAGAGAAGTAGGGCCGGAGACCCAGTACTTC. Encoded protein: CATSREVGPETQYF. Variable domain in full (rest from reference TRBV15 and TRBJ2-5): DAMVIQNPRYQVTQFGKPVTLSCSQTLNHNVMYWYQQKSSQAPKLLFHYYDKDFNNEADTPDNFQSRRPNTSFCFLDIRSPGLGDTAMYLCATSREVGPETQYFGPGTRLLVL.

This clone was seen repeatedly, ten times or more. This chain connects TRBV5-1 to TRBJ2-3; D perhaps matches TRBD1 (6 bases). V was cut by 0 bases and J by 0 bases, with 11 bases left in between. This CDR3 is built from 16 residues. Germline loops: CDR1 SGHRS, CDR2 YFSETQ. CDR3 loop: CASSLGWDTSTDTQYF. CDR3 nucleotide sequence: TGCGCCAGCAGCTTGGGATGGGACACCAGCACAGATACGCAGTATTTT.

The CDR3 reads CASSRGTGSTEAFF. The CDR3 nucleotides read TGTGCCAGCAGTCGCGGCACAGGGAGCACTGAAGCTTTCTTT. This sequence joins TRBV5-6 and TRBJ1-1, with TRBD1 as a possible D gene (6 bases). CDR3 length equals 14 residues. Trimming cost V 5 bases and J 4 bases, with 15 bases left between them. Germline V CDR1 and CDR2: SGHDT, YYEEEE.

In this sample, this clone turned up a few times. This chain joins TRBV27 and TRBJ2-2; no definite D call. The CDR3 is 13 residues long. Between the trimmed V and J ends, which lost 5 bases and 4 bases, there was a span of 8 bases. Looked up from germline, CDR1 is MNHEY and CDR2 is SMNVEV (reference sequence). As DNA, the CDR3 is TGTGCCAGCAGTGTTCTGGGCACCGGGGAGCTGTTTTTT. Amino acid sequence: CASSVLGTGELFF.

This clone was counted once. The chain carries TRBV13 and TRBJ2-1; D is ambiguous. Deletions cut 5 bases from V and 5 bases from J, with 7 bases between. The CDR3 sequence is 12 residues long. Germline lookup yields CDR1 PRHDT and CDR2 FYEKMQ (reference sequence). Here the CDR3 reads CASSQPDNEQFF. In DNA form, the CDR3 reads TGTGCCAGCAGCCAGCCAGACAATGAGCAGTTCTTC.

This sequence joins TRBV30 and TRBJ1-5; D is possibly TRBD1 (6 bases). The CDR3 has 15 amino acids. Germline V CDR1 and CDR2: GTSNPN, SVGIG (reference sequence). The V and J ends lost 4 bases and 0 bases respectively, with 13 bases between them. CDR3 residues: CAWNDRTYSNQPQHF. DNA for the CDR3: TGTGCCTGGAATGACAGGACCTATAGCAATCAGCCCCAGCATTTT. The whole variable domain, remainder taken from reference TRBV30 and TRBJ1-5, is SQTIHQWPATLVQPVGSPLSLECTVEGTSNPNLYWYRQAAGRGLQLLFYSVGIGQISSEVPQNLSASRPQDRQFILSSKKLLLSDSGFYLCAWNDRTYSNQPQHFGDGTRLSIL.

The chain combines TRBV27 with TRBJ2-7; D is unclear. Trimming removed 3 bases from V and 2 bases from J, with 11 bases in between. CDR1 MNHEY and CDR2 SMNVEV come from the germline V gene (reference sequence). The CDR3 is 14 residues long. As DNA, the CDR3 is TGTGCCAGCAGTTTGCAGGAAGACGCCTACGAGCAGTACTTC. Encoded protein: CASSLQEDAYEQYF.

The V gene is TRBV14, the J gene TRBJ1-2, with TRBD1 matching over 9 bases. With 0 bases clipped from V and 3 bases from J, the junction kept 8 bases outside the gene matches. The CDR3 has 17 residues. Germline-derived CDR1 and CDR2 are SGHDN and FVKESK. The CDR3 reads CASSQERGTGYHYGYTF. The CDR3 DNA reads TGTGCCAGCAGCCAAGAGCGAGGGACAGGGTATCACTATGGCTACACCTTC.

The rearrangement uses TRBV7-2 and TRBJ1-1; no definite D call. Per germline, CDR1 SGHTA and CDR2 FQGNSA. V was cut by 1 base and J by 0 bases, with 12 bases left in between. The CDR3 length is 16 residues. The DNA of the CDR3 is TGTGCCAGCAGCTTAGGTGGCAGCAACATGAACACTGAAGCTTTCTTT. Translation: CASSLGGSNMNTEAFF.

The V gene is TRBV5-6, the J gene TRBJ2-7, with D possibly being TRBD2 (6 bases). Germline CDR1 reads SGHDT; CDR2 reads YYEEEE. The CDR3 totals 14 residues. Trimming took off 4 bases at V and 0 bases at J, with 11 bases between the two ends. The CDR3 protein is CASSGTALSYEQYF. The CDR3 coding sequence is TGTGCCAGCAGCGGGACTGCTCTCTCCTACGAGCAGTACTTC.

The V gene is TRBV5-1, the J gene TRBJ2-1; tentative D call: TRBD2 (5 bases). This CDR3 is built from 18 residues. The germline V gene encodes CDR1 SGHRS and CDR2 YFSETQ. V was trimmed by 0 bases and J by 13 bases, leaving 29 bases between them. For the CDR3, the DNA is TGCGCCAGCAGCTTGGCAGGCCCCGGGGTCTCGTCTGCCGAGCGACAGTTCTTC. Translating it yields CASSLAGPGVSSAERQFF.

The rearrangement joins TRBV5-6 to TRBJ2-2, with D uncertain. Trimming removed 1 base at V and 2 bases at J, with 6 bases between. Germline values: CDR1 SGHDT, CDR2 YYEEEE. CDR3 size: 14 residues. Here the CDR3 DNA reads TGTGCCAGCAGCTTGCTACCCAACACCGGGGAGCTGTTTTTT. Translated, it gives CASSLLPNTGELFF.

The chain couples TRBV7-2 to TRBJ2-7, with D perhaps matching TRBD1 or TRBD2 (5 bases each). The V gene lost 7 bases and the J gene lost 1 base, with 11 bases spanning the gap. The germline gives CDR1 SGHTA, CDR2 FQGNSA. The CDR3 covers 13 residues. The CDR3 here is CASTDGASYEQYF. As DNA, the CDR3 is TGTGCCAGCACAGACGGGGCGTCCTACGAGCAGTACTTC.

The chain couples TRBV29-1 to TRBJ2-1; 10 bases fit TRBD2. The V segment lost 3 bases and the J segment 4 bases; nucleotides outside the gene matches: 6. The germline gives CDR1 SQVTM, CDR2 ANQGSEA. This CDR3 has 15 amino acids. The CDR3 is CSVEVAGGKYNEQFF. The CDR3 nucleotides are TGCAGCGTTGAGGTAGCGGGGGGCAAATACAATGAGCAGTTCTTC.

In DNA form, the CDR3 reads TGTGCCAGCAGCGTAGATAGCGGGGGGGCTCGAGAGCAGTACTTC. It translates to CASSVDSGGAREQYF. This chain links TRBV9 with TRBJ2-7; TRBD2 agrees at 11 bases. The CDR3 is made up of 15 amino acids. V lost 0 bases, J lost 7 bases, and 6 bases stayed unmatched. Germline V CDR1 and CDR2: SGDLS, YYNGEE.

This clone has only a few counts. The J gene is TRBJ2-3, the V gene TRBV7-7; D may be TRBD2 (6 bases). This CDR3 spans 13 amino acids. From germline, CDR1 is SSHAT and CDR2 FNYEAQ (reference sequence). V shed 5 bases and J shed 6 bases, with 12 bases lying between them. The CDR3 nucleotides are TGTGCCAGCAGCCCTACCGGAGGGGATACGCAGTATTTT. Translating gives CASSPTGGDTQYF.

In its sample, this clone was seen a few times. This chain uses TRBV19 with TRBJ2-3; D possibly uses TRBD1 or TRBD2 (7 bases each). Germline CDR1 and CDR2: LNHDA and SQIVND (reference sequence). V lost 4 bases and J lost 8, with 13 bases in between. The CDR3 runs 13 residues. As DNA, the CDR3 is TGTGCCAGTAGTACAACAGGGGAGGGTACGCAGTATTTT. Translation gives CASSTTGEGTQYF. The full variable domain, with the rest looked up from reference TRBV19 and TRBJ2-3, is DGGITQSPKYLFRKEGQNVTLSCEQNLNHDAMYWYRQDPGQGLRLIYYSQIVNDFQKGDIAEGYSVSREKKESFPLTVTSAQKNPTAFYLCASSTTGEGTQYFGPGTRLTVL.

V is TRBV2 and J is TRBJ1-1; possibly TRBD1 for D (5 bases). Per the germline V gene, CDR1 is SNHLY and CDR2 is FYNNEI. The ends were cut back, 6 bases at V and 5 bases at J, with 22 bases in the middle. CDR3 length: 16 amino acids. The CDR3 reads CASSPWGVEEGTEAFF. CDR3 bases: TGTGCCAGCAGCCCCTGGGGGGTAGAAGAGGGTACTGAAGCTTTCTTT.

The genes are TRBV13 and TRBJ1-1; D is unclear. Trimming took off 3 bases at V and 1 base at J, with 6 bases between the two ends. The germline CDR1 and CDR2 sequences are PRHDT and FYEKMQ (reference sequence). CDR3 size: 13 residues. The CDR3 DNA sequence: TGTGCCAGCAGCTTTTCATCGAACACTGAAGCTTTCTTT. Translating it yields CASSFSSNTEAFF.

V is TRBV6-5 and J is TRBJ2-1; D not certain. Deletions cut 1 base from V and 5 bases from J, with 12 bases between. Looked up from germline, CDR1 is MNHEY and CDR2 is SVGAGI. This CDR3 is built from 15 residues. CDR3 DNA sequence: TGTGCCAGCAGTTACTGGGCAGACGCAAACAATGAGCAGTTCTTC. Its protein is CASSYWADANNEQFF.

The V gene is TRBV29-1, the J gene TRBJ2-7; TRBD1 agrees at 9 bases. The CDR3 consists of 13 residues. J was trimmed by 5 bases and V by 6 bases; bases with no gene match: 8. Germline CDR1 is SQVTM and CDR2 is ANQGSEA. For the CDR3, the DNA is TGCAGCGTGGCTGGGACAGGGCGGGACGAGCAGTACTTC. It yields the protein CSVAGTGRDEQYF.

This clone was seen only a few times. The chain recombines TRBV29-1 with TRBJ1-1; TRBD1 aligns across 8 bases. Germline V gives CDR1 SQVTM, CDR2 ANQGSEA. The trim removed 7 bases at V and 6 bases at J, leaving 10 bases unmatched. CDR3 size: 13 residues. The CDR3 nucleotides are TGCAGCGCTGAGGACAGGGTAGGCCCTGAAGCTTTCTTT. Translation gives CSAEDRVGPEAFF.

The chain joins TRBV30 to TRBJ2-2, with unresolved D. Trimming left V 0 bases short and J 8 bases short, with 4 bases between. This CDR3 has 11 residues. The germline V gene encodes CDR1 GTSNPN and CDR2 SVGIG (reference sequence). The DNA of the CDR3 is TGTGCCTGGAGTGTTGCTGGGGAGCTGTTTTTT. Translating gives CAWSVAGELFF.

The V call is TRBV5-6, the J call TRBJ1-2; 8 nucleotides agree with TRBD1. Germline V lookup: CDR1 SGHDT, CDR2 YYEEEE. The CDR3 has 14 amino acids. With 4 bases clipped from V and 4 bases from J, the junction kept 6 bases outside the gene matches. CDR3 in DNA: TGTGCCAGCAGCCAGGACAGGGCGTTCTATGGCTACACCTTC. It codes for CASSQDRAFYGYTF. Supplemented by reference TRBV5-6 and TRBJ1-2, the full variable domain reads DAGVTQSPTHLIKTRGQQVTLRCSPKSGHDTVSWYQQALGQGPQFIFQYYEEEERQRGNFPDRFSGHQFPNYSSELNVNALLLGDSALYLCASSQDRAFYGYTFGSGTRLTVV.

The gene calls are TRBV12-5 and TRBJ2-1; unclear D gene. The CDR3 is 12 amino acids. Germline V lookup: CDR1 LGHNT, CDR2 FRNRAP. Deletions cut 6 bases from V and 3 bases from J, with 6 bases between. The CDR3 DNA is TGTGCTAGTGGACCCAACTACAATGAGCAGTTCTTC. It translates to CASGPNYNEQFF.

This clone was observed a few times. The gene calls are TRBV7-2 and TRBJ2-3; 7 positions agree with TRBD2. V lost 2 bases, J lost 3 bases, and 5 bases stayed unmatched. CDR1 is SGHTA and CDR2 is FQGNSA in the germline V gene. The CDR3 is made up of 15 amino acids. In nucleotides, the CDR3 is TGTGCCAGCAGCTTAAGGTTGGGGGGGACAGATACGCAGTATTTT. Translation: CASSLRLGGTDTQYF.

The chain combines TRBV29-1 with TRBJ1-1; D is unresolved. The germline V gene has CDR1 SQVTM and CDR2 ANQGSEA. This CDR3 is 13 amino acids long. Trimming left V 0 bases short and J 10 bases short, with 15 bases between. CDR3 bases: TGCAGCGTTGAAGACGGGAGTGGTTTTGGAGCTTTCTTT. Its protein is CSVEDGSGFGAFF. Filled out from reference TRBV29-1 and TRBJ1-1, the complete variable domain reads SAVISQKPSRDICQRGTSLTIQCQVDSQVTMMFWYRQQPGQSLTLIATANQGSEATYESGFVIDKFPISRPNLTFSTLTVSNMSPEDSSIYLCSVEDGSGFGAFFGQGTRLTVV.